Below, 19 T cell receptor beta chains from the same sample are listed, as sequenced in a study of cytomegalovirus exposure and HLA in healthy donors. The study ran its PCR with 60 Vbeta and 13 Jbeta primers. Sequencing used immunoSEQ multiplex PCR; TCRdb keeps in-frame clones, though not all of them. The sample includes some 40,000 clones, about 85% of them seen just once. Sequencing was performed on PBMCs. All receptors derive from a man between 45 and 60 years old in good health and CMV-seronegative.

This clone has more than one count but fewer than ten. The chain recombines TRBV4-1 with TRBJ1-3, with unresolved D. Per germline, CDR1 MGHRA and CDR2 YSYEKL. The CDR3 has 15 residues. V lost 0 bases and J 2 bases, leaving 8 bases between the germline ends. The CDR3 protein is CASSQDPVAGNTIYF. The CDR3 DNA follows: TGCGCCAGCAGCCAAGACCCCGTCGCTGGAAACACCATATATTTT.

This sequence joins TRBV5-1 and TRBJ2-3; D might be TRBD2 (6 bases). V was shortened by 4 bases and J by 0 bases, with 18 bases between the two germline ends. The CDR3 has 17 amino acids. Germline CDR1 reads SGHRS; CDR2 reads YFSETQ. The chain's CDR3 is CASSPPLADISTDTQYF. The CDR3 region has the DNA TGCGCCAGCAGCCCCCCTTTAGCGGACATTAGCACAGATACGCAGTATTTT.

J is TRBJ2-3 and V is TRBV20-1; D is possibly TRBD2 (5 bases). The germline CDR1 and CDR2 sequences are DFQATT and SNEGSKA (reference sequence). The CDR3 runs to 11 residues. V was clipped by 3 bases and J by 11 bases, with 12 bases between them. The CDR3 region has the DNA TGCAGTGCTAGCTCCGACCGGGGGCAGTATTTT. It is translated as CSASSDRGQYF.

J is TRBJ1-5 and V is TRBV6-6, with D perhaps TRBD1 (6 bases). The CDR3 runs 13 residues. V lost 5 bases, J lost 4 bases, and 9 bases lay in between. CDR1 is MNHNY, CDR2 SVGAGI, per germline (reference sequence). The CDR3 spells CASSAGANQPQHF. CDR3 nucleotides: TGTGCCAGCAGTGCGGGGGCGAATCAGCCCCAGCATTTT.

The chain joins TRBV28 to TRBJ2-7; 10 bases are a match to TRBD2. V gave up 5 bases and J gave up 2 bases; unmatched junction bases: 6. The CDR3 runs 15 residues. Germline V gene sequence: CDR1 MDHEN, CDR2 SYDVKM. Here the CDR3 reads CASSLGLAGAYEQYF. As DNA, the CDR3 is TGTGCCAGCAGTCTAGGGCTAGCGGGAGCCTACGAGCAGTACTTC.

The chain combines TRBV28 with TRBJ1-1; D is unclear. Trimming stripped 5 bases from V and 4 bases from J, with 17 bases between. This CDR3 has 15 amino acids. Looked up from germline, CDR1 is MDHEN and CDR2 is SYDVKM. CDR3 DNA: TGTGCCAGCAGTGCCCCCTCCCGGGTAGGCACTGAAGCTTTCTTT. It is translated as CASSAPSRVGTEAFF.

This rearrangement joins TRBV11-2 to TRBJ2-7, with 14 bases lining up with TRBD2. The CDR3 sequence is 15 residues long. Looked up from germline, CDR1 is SGHAT and CDR2 is FQNNGV. The J segment lost 2 bases and the V segment lost 4 bases, leaving 1 base of the junction unmatched. The CDR3 coding sequence is TGTGCCAGCAGCTGGACTAGCGGGGGGCCCTACGAGCAGTACTTC. This sequence encodes CASSWTSGGPYEQYF.

V usage is TRBV14 and J usage is TRBJ1-4; the D gene is possibly TRBD1 (6 bases). In germline, CDR1 is SGHDN, CDR2 FVKESK. The ends were cut back, 5 bases at V and 8 bases at J, with 15 bases in the middle. The CDR3 contains 14 residues. The CDR3 DNA reads TGTGCCAGCAGCGGGGCAGGGGCATACGAAAAACTGTTTTTT. Protein product: CASSGAGAYEKLFF. Supplemented by reference TRBV14 and TRBJ1-4, the full variable domain reads EAGVTQFPSHSVIEKGQTVTLRCDPISGHDNLYWYRRVMGKEIKFLLHFVKESKQDESGMPNNRFLAERTGGTYSTLKVQPAELEDSGVYFCASSGAGAYEKLFFGSGTQLSVL.

On this clone itself: A read error may produce the germline difference seen at one junction end. The chain links TRBV7-9 to TRBJ1-2; possible D gene TRBD1, 6 bases. CDR3 length: 13 amino acids. Germline V gene lookup returns CDR1 SEHNR and CDR2 FQNEAQ (reference sequence). The CDR3 spells CSSSGGQHYGYTF. The CDR3 DNA sequence: TGTTCCAGCAGCGGGGGACAACACTATGGCTACACCTTC.

The chain is built from TRBV19 and TRBJ2-2; D is possibly TRBD2 (7 bases). CDR1 and CDR2 (germline): LNHDA, SQIVND (reference sequence). V lost 10 bases to trimming and J lost 5 bases, with 26 bases between them. There are 17 residues in the CDR3. The CDR3 DNA reads as TGTGCCACTAAAAGATCTTTAGGGGGGGACTCGACCGGGGAGCTGTTTTTT. Protein: CATKRSLGGDSTGELFF.

This chain connects TRBV7-9 to TRBJ1-1, with 7 bases aligning to TRBD1. The V segment lost 1 base and the J segment 4 bases; nucleotides outside the gene matches: 6. Germline V gene data show CDR1 as SEHNR and CDR2 as FQNEAQ (reference sequence). CDR3 length: 15 amino acids. CDR3 in amino acids: CASSLGRGLGTEAFF. In nucleotides, the CDR3 is TGTGCCAGCAGCTTAGGAAGGGGGCTTGGCACTGAAGCTTTCTTT.

V is TRBV6-4 and J is TRBJ2-2, with TRBD2 matching over 10 bases. This CDR3 is built from 15 residues. V was pared by 5 bases and J by 2 bases, with 2 bases of the junction left unmatched. CDR1 is MRHNA, CDR2 SNTAGT, per germline. The CDR3 DNA reads as TGTGCCAGCAGTCCTAGCGGGGGTAACACCGGGGAGCTGTTTTTT. It yields the protein CASSPSGGNTGELFF.

The V call is TRBV5-6, the J call TRBJ1-2; 7 bases map to TRBD1. Trimming took 5 bases from V and 4 from J; bases not matched to a gene: 5. CDR3 size: 13 residues. In germline, CDR1 is SGHDT, CDR2 YYEEEE. The DNA of the CDR3 is TGTGCCAGCAGAACAGGGGCTATCTATGGCTACACCTTC. As protein: CASRTGAIYGYTF.

The table lists this clone with a few counts. The chain uses TRBV28 and TRBJ2-3, with D perhaps matching TRBD2 (5 bases). The CDR3 consists of 14 residues. Trimming stripped 3 bases from V and 5 bases from J, with 12 bases between. Per germline, CDR1 MDHEN and CDR2 SYDVKM. CDR3 bases: TGTGCCAGCAGTTTGTCCGGGATTGAAGATACGCAGTATTTT. Amino acids: CASSLSGIEDTQYF.

In its sample, this clone was seen once. The chain employs TRBV6-1 and TRBJ2-7; 8 nucleotides line up with TRBD1. CDR3 length: 13 residues. V lost 5 bases to trimming and J lost 5 bases; unmatched junction nucleotides: 5. Germline CDR1 MNHNS, CDR2 SASEGT. Written as DNA, the CDR3 is TGTGCCAGCAGTCGACAGGGGTTTCACGAGCAGTACTTC. Encoded protein: CASSRQGFHEQYF.

This clone showed up just a few times. The V call is TRBV4-3, the J call TRBJ2-5; D remains unclear. The end of the DNA fits TRBJ2-7 better, so the J call may be wrong. Germline V gives CDR1 LGHNA, CDR2 YSLEER. This CDR3 contains 13 residues. In nucleotides, the CDR3 is TGCGCCAGCAGCCAGTATCGCTCCTACGAGCAGTACTTC. Encoded protein: CASSQYRSYEQYF.

The gene calls are TRBV7-9 and TRBJ2-3; no clear D. V gave up 10 bases and J gave up 4 bases, with 12 bases separating them. Germline CDR1 reads SEHNR; CDR2 reads FQNEAQ (reference sequence). There are 12 residues in the CDR3. The CDR3 region has the DNA TGTGCCACCGGTAACTCTCCAGATACGCAGTATTTT. It specifies CATGNSPDTQYF.

The V call is TRBV7-8, the J call TRBJ1-1; TRBD1 aligns across 9 bases. With V trimmed by 5 bases and J by 5 bases, 6 bases remained unmatched. CDR3 size: 14 residues. Germline V CDR1 and CDR2: SGHVS, FQNEAQ. The CDR3 sequence is CASSLGQGRTEAFF. In nucleotides, the CDR3 is TGTGCCAGCAGCCTGGGACAGGGCAGGACTGAAGCTTTCTTT.

J is TRBJ2-3 and V is TRBV7-6, with D uncertain. CDR3 length: 16 amino acids. Trimming took 1 base from V and 2 from J, leaving 13 bases between them. Germline assignment: CDR1 SGHVS and CDR2 FNYEAQ. CDR3 nucleotide sequence: TGTGCCAGCAGCTTAGATGGCGGCAGACTCACAGATACGCAGTATTTT. Protein product: CASSLDGGRLTDTQYF.